Each of the 4 T cell receptor beta chains below was sequenced from the same sample in a study of blood T cell repertoires in COVID-19. The protocol was immunoSEQ multiplex PCR, while the TCRdb copy is restricted to in-frame clones and leaves out a portion. The data show fewer than 35,000 clones, 85% seen once. The material sequenced was peripheral blood. The receptors originated from an elderly man with active COVID-19.

The chain is built from TRBV7-8 and TRBJ1-2; D uncertain. V was cut by 1 base and J by 2 bases, with 5 bases left in between. Per germline, CDR1 SGHVS and CDR2 FQNEAQ. CDR3 length equals 13 residues. The CDR3 region has the DNA TGTGCCAGCAGCTTAGGCCAGAACTATGGCTACACCTTC. Protein product: CASSLGQNYGYTF.

This chain joins TRBV28 and TRBJ1-6; D possibly corresponds to TRBD1 (5 bases). This CDR3 is 17 amino acids long. V was shortened by 6 bases and J by 14 bases, with 29 bases between the two germline ends. Germline V gene lookup returns CDR1 MDHEN and CDR2 SYDVKM. CDR3 sequence (DNA): TGTGCCAGCAGCCCGGGACTGGGATCAACGGATAATTCGGCCCTCCACTTT. Translated: CASSPGLGSTDNSALHF.

V usage is TRBV6-4 and J usage is TRBJ1-1; 7 bases are shared with TRBD1. Germline V CDR1 and CDR2: MRHNA, SNTAGT. V dropped 0 bases and J dropped 1; count of bases not matched to a gene: 14. This CDR3 contains 19 residues. CDR3 protein: CASSDSRGAGRGTNTEAFF. CDR3 nucleotides: TGTGCCAGCAGTGACTCGAGAGGTGCGGGCAGGGGGACGAACACTGAAGCTTTCTTT.

The chain combines TRBV19 with TRBJ1-1; D possibly corresponds to TRBD1 (5 bases). V lost 6 bases and J 0 bases, leaving 11 bases between the germline ends. Germline V gene data show CDR1 as LNHDA and CDR2 as SQIVND (reference sequence). The CDR3 sequence is 14 residues long. The CDR3 DNA sequence: TGTGCCAGTAGGGGGCGTAACATGAACACTGAAGCTTTCTTT. Translating it yields CASRGRNMNTEAFF.